This paragraph covers one TCR beta chain sequence. The V gene end was trimmed by 4 bases and the J gene end by 1 base; junction bases not matched to a gene: 8. Looked up from germline, CDR1 is MDHEN and CDR2 is SYDVKM. The CDR3 length is 18 residues. The data were obtained in a study of blood T cell repertoires in COVID-19. Across the whole study: Whether acute or convalescent, the COVID-19 samples came from the United States, Italy and Spain. In each case, the material was cDNA or gDNA derived from T cells, B-cell-depleted T cells, or PBMCs.

Data came from immunoSEQ multiplex PCR; TCRdb stores just in-frame clones and leaves some out. The profile shows approximately 74,000 clones, under 95% of them singletons. This receptor was identified in a woman aged 55-70 years with active COVID-19. The source material was peripheral blood. The chain carries TRBV28 and TRBJ1-4; 11 nucleotides align to TRBD1. The CDR3 region has the DNA TGTGCCAGCAGTTCCCTCCCGGACAGGGGGCTAACTAATGAAAAACTGTTTTTT. This codes for CASSSLPDRGLTNEKLFF. Looking up the rest from reference TRBV28 and TRBJ1-4 gives the full variable domain: DVKVTQSSRYLVKRTGEKVFLECVQDMDHENMFWYRQDPGLGLRLIYFSYDVKMKEKGDIPEGYSVSREKKERFSLILESASTNQTSMYLCASSSLPDRGLTNEKLFFGSGTQLSVL.